The clone carrying this T cell receptor beta chain was picked up one time. Germline V gene data show CDR1 as SGDLS and CDR2 as YYNGEE. V lost 5 bases and J lost 6; bases outside the gene matches: 8. The CDR3 covers 14 residues. This specimen belongs to a study of blood T cell repertoires in COVID-19. Clones were sequenced by immunoSEQ multiplex PCR, and TCRdb holds only the in-frame ones, with some missing. The data show about 83,000 clones, about 90% seen once. Specimen: peripheral blood. This clonotype was obtained from a human donor in a cohort sampled during active COVID-19. The gene calls are TRBV9 and TRBJ1-2; TRBD1 aligns across 9 bases. CDR3 loop: CASSRRDRDDGYTF. The CDR3 DNA reads as TGTGCCAGCAGTCGCCGGGACAGGGACGATGGCTACACCTTC.